These T cell receptor beta chains were read from a single sample in a study of blood T cell repertoires in COVID-19. TCRdb's table, derived via immunoSEQ multiplex PCR, lists solely in-frame clones and lacks some. The sample has 160,000 or so clones, over 85% seen once. Sequencing input: peripheral blood. Receptors were obtained from a man aged 55 to 70 with active or convalescent COVID-19. Both conserved end residues are part of each CDR3. The D gene is left open where the match is weak. Not all rows give a size; the values are once, few, many and, for expanded clones, a class.

TRBD1	.	TRBV10-3	TRBJ1-2	CAMSGTGQSNYGYTF	TGTGCCATGTCCGGGACAGGGCAATCCAACTATGGCTACACCTTC
TRBD1	.	TRBV27	TRBJ1-3	CASSRGTGGNTIYF	TGTGCCAGCAGTAGGGGGACAGGGGGAAACACCATATATTTT
.	.	TRBV27	TRBJ1-5	CASSRTAYSNQPQHF	TGTGCCAGCAGTCGGACAGCTTATAGCAATCAGCCCCAGCATTTT
TRBD1	.	TRBV4-2	TRBJ1-2	CASSPTAGAGGNYGYTF	TGTGCCAGCAGCCCCACAGCCGGCGCAGGGGGTAACTATGGCTACACCTTC
TRBD1	.	TRBV3-1/TRBV3-2	TRBJ2-2	CASSQGTGRGTGELFF	TGTGCCAGCAGCCAAGGGACAGGGCGAGGGACCGGGGAGCTGTTTTTT
.	.	TRBV6-5	TRBJ2-2	CASSPSPNTGELFF	TGTGCCAGCAGTCCTAGCCCGAACACCGGGGAGCTGTTTTTT
.	.	TRBV30	TRBJ1-5	CAWSLSRDQPQHF	TGTGCCTGGAGTCTGTCGAGGGATCAGCCCCAGCATTTT
TRBD2	.	TRBV4-1	TRBJ2-1	CASSQEAGGYNEQFF	TGCGCCAGCAGCCAAGAAGCGGGGGGTTACAATGAGCAGTTCTTC
TRBD2	.	TRBV6-1	TRBJ2-5	CASSETRGGPGETQYF	TGTGCCAGCAGTGAAACTCGGGGGGGGCCGGGAGAGACCCAGTACTTC
.	.	TRBV14	TRBJ1-1	CASSQMTETEAFF	TGTGCCAGCAGCCAAATGACAGAAACTGAAGCTTTCTTT
TRBD1	.	TRBV3-1/TRBV3-2	TRBJ1-1	CASSQGALRDRDGAFF	TGTGCCAGCAGCCAAGGCGCCCTCCGGGACAGGGATGGGGCTTTCTTT
TRBD1	.	TRBV30	TRBJ1-6	CAWRARQGGSPLHF	TGTGCCTGGAGAGCCCGACAGGGAGGATCACCCCTCCACTTT
.	few	TRBV5-6	TRBJ2-7	CASSFPDSYEQYF	TGTGCCAGCAGCTTTCCGGACAGCTACGAGCAGTACTTC
.	.	TRBV10-2	TRBJ1-3	CASRGSSGNTIYF	TGCGCCAGCAGGGGCAGCTCTGGAAACACCATATATTTT
TRBD1	.	TRBV6-6	TRBJ1-3	CASSNQGASTGNTIYF	TGTGCCAGCAGTAACCAGGGGGCGTCTACTGGAAACACCATATATTTT
.	.	TRBV7-9	TRBJ2-1	CASTPSSSYNEQFF	TGTGCCAGCACCCCGTCTAGTAGCTACAATGAGCAGTTCTTC
TRBD1	once	TRBV6-4	TRBJ1-6	CASQDRGDHNSPLHF	TGTGCCAGCCAGGACAGGGGAGATCATAATTCACCCCTCCACTTT
TRBD2	.	TRBV30	TRBJ2-3	CAWSLSGSTDTQYF	TGTGCCTGGAGTCTTAGCGGGAGCACAGATACGCAGTATTTT
.	.	TRBV5-1	TRBJ2-7	CASSPWIASYEQYF	TGCGCCAGCAGCCCTTGGATAGCCTCCTACGAGCAGTACTTC
TRBD2	.	TRBV9	TRBJ2-1	CASTNSGGSYNEQFF	TGTGCCAGCACAAATAGCGGGGGGTCCTACAATGAGCAGTTCTTC
.	.	TRBV27	TRBJ2-3	CASSLRGGDTQYF	TGTGCCAGCAGTTTAAGGGGCGGAGATACGCAGTATTTT
.	.	TRBV5-1	TRBJ1-2	CASSSGQTYYGYTF	TGCGCCAGCAGTTCCGGACAGACCTACTATGGCTACACCTTC
.	once	TRBV27	TRBJ1-1	CATHRGLNTEAFF	TGTGCCACGCACCGGGGGTTGAACACTGAAGCTTTCTTT
.	.	TRBV6-6	TRBJ1-5	CASSYSRTASNQPQHF	TGTGCCAGCAGTTACTCTAGGACAGCTAGCAATCAGCCCCAGCATTTT
TRBD1	.	TRBV19	TRBJ2-7	CASSIAMDRTTPYEQYF	TGTGCCAGTAGTATAGCTATGGACAGGACCACCCCCTACGAGCAGTACTTC
.	.	TRBV5-5	TRBJ1-2	CASSRRGGGYTF	TGTGCCAGCAGCCGAAGGGGGGGAGGCTACACCTTC
TRBD1	.	TRBV7-9	TRBJ1-1	CASSPGAGQQNTEAFF	TGTGCCAGCAGCCCAGGGGCGGGACAGCAGAACACTGAAGCTTTCTTT
.	.	TRBV5-5	TRBJ1-2	CASSPGQNYGYTF	TGTGCCAGCAGCCCCGGACAGAACTATGGCTACACCTTC
.	once	TRBV10-1	TRBJ1-2	CASSENTNPANYGYTF	TGCGCCAGCAGTGAGAACACCAACCCCGCTAACTATGGCTACACCTTC
TRBD2	.	TRBV13	TRBJ2-1	CASSLASGSYNEQFF	TGTGCCAGCAGCTTAGCTAGCGGGAGTTACAATGAGCAGTTCTTC
TRBD1	.	TRBV7-8	TRBJ1-2	CASSPDRSGGGYTF	TGTGCCAGCAGCCCTGACAGGTCAGGGGGTGGCTACACCTTC
TRBD1	.	TRBV6-6	TRBJ1-5	CASSYGDRRGQPQHF	TGTGCCAGCAGTTACGGGGACAGGAGAGGTCAGCCCCAGCATTTT
TRBD1	.	TRBV18	TRBJ2-1	CASSPQPGQGKYEQFF	TGTGCCAGCTCACCCCAACCGGGACAGGGGAAGTATGAGCAGTTCTTC
TRBD2	.	TRBV9	TRBJ2-7	CASSAQRGWDEQYF	TGTGCCAGCAGCGCCCAGCGGGGATGGGACGAGCAGTACTTC
.	.	TRBV11-3	TRBJ2-7	CASSLSGAWAGEQYF	TGTGCCAGCAGCTTAAGTGGAGCCTGGGCGGGCGAGCAGTACTTC
.	.	TRBV10-2	TRBJ1-3	CASSDGTMTGNTIYF	TGCGCCAGCAGCGACGGGACAATGACTGGAAACACCATATATTTT